A few counts support the clone carrying this T cell receptor (beta chain). Its antigen is not identified. PCR primers comprised 60 Vbeta and 13 Jbeta primers. Repertoires were generated with immunoSEQ multiplex PCR, while TCRdb's copy carries only in-frame clones and drops some. The sample has about 63,000 clones, 73% seen once. The germline V gene encodes CDR1 SGHTA and CDR2 FQGNSA. This CDR3 is built from 16 residues. Trimming left V 6 bases short and J 0 bases short, with 15 bases between. This entry is derived from a study of cytomegalovirus exposure and HLA in healthy donors. Study-wide findings and caveats: Later analysis associated a missense DCLRE1C variant with TCR beta V- and J-gene trimming. It was shown in a later analysis that HLA-associated TCR beta chains were more clonally expanded than other, equally common chains. The authors enumerated 180 or so TCR beta chains as linked to cytomegalovirus.

The chain has TRBV7-2 and TRBJ2-1; a weak D match, TRBD2 (6 bases). The source of this sequence is a man in his forties or fifties in good health and CMV-seronegative. The specimen was PBMCs. DNA of the CDR3: TGTGCCAGCAGTTATACTAGCCTGAGCTCCTACAATGAGCAGTTCTTC. This translates into CASSYTSLSSYNEQFF.